This record looks at one T cell receptor (beta chain) sequence and its context. As processed by the authors: Scientists estimated how many nucleated cells there were by amplifying reference gene primers. The table came from immunoSEQ multiplex PCR; TCRdb's copy has only in-frame clones and leaves some out. The V and J calls and clone size were taken over from that table, and D and trimming were inferred from the DNA. In the table there are 190,000 or so clones, 80% to 90% of which are singletons. Trimming cost V 3 bases and J 5 bases, with 32 bases left between them. This CDR3 spans 20 amino acids. The germline V gene encodes CDR1 MDHEN and CDR2 SYDVKM. This specimen belongs to a study of blood T cell repertoires in COVID-19. Turning to the study itself: The United States, Italy and Spain provided the acute and convalescent COVID-19 samples. In each case, the material was cDNA or gDNA derived from T cells, B-cell-depleted T cells, or PBMCs.

In Seattle, patients joined the study during active infection and were tracked longitudinally. This TCR derives from a woman older than 75 with COVID-19, enrolled during active disease. The chain couples TRBV28 to TRBJ2-7; D is perhaps TRBD2 (5 bases). Material: peripheral blood. The DNA of the CDR3 is TGTGCCAGCAGTTTTCCGGGCCCCAACTCGCGACGCCGGAGGACCCACGAGCAGTACTTC. Translating it yields CASSFPGPNSRRRRTHEQYF.